This TCR beta chain was profiled in a study of T cell repertoires in cytomegalovirus infection. The V segment lost 3 bases and the J segment 5 bases; nucleotides outside the gene matches: 8. The germline gives CDR1 SGHRS, CDR2 YFSETQ. The CDR3 runs to 14 residues. Study-wide findings and caveats: Pooled public TCR beta family frequency picked out CMV carriers with the relevant HLA. There were HLA-C-restricted CMV-specific TCR beta clonotypes dominating the ex vivo response.

Concerning this clonotype itself: Its target is unknown.

MiXCR, applied by TCRdb to the reads, yields one record per CDR3 protein. The profile shows some 700,000 distinct CDR3 sequences, approximately 33% of them singletons. Material: cultured PBMCs, obtained from culture after CMV antigen stimulation. The TCR comes from a human donor in good health (CMV status not recorded). Some clones in this sample may be carry-over from other donors' samples. The rearrangement links TRBV5-1 to TRBJ2-7; 7 bases align to TRBD1. In nucleotides, the CDR3 is TGCGCCAGCAGCTCCGACAGGGCAGGAGACGAGCAGTACTTC. Protein sequence: CASSSDRAGDEQYF.